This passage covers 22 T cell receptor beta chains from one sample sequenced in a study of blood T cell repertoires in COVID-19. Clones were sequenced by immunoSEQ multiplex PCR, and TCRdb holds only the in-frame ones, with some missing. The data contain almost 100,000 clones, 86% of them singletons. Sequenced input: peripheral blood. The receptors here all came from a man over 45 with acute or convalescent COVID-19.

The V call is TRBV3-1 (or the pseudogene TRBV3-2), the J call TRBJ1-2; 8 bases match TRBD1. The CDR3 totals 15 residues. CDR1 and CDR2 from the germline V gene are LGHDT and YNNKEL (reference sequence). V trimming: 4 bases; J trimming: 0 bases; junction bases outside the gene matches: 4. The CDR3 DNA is TGTGCCAGCAGCCCCTGGGACAGGTCTAACTATGGCTACACCTTC. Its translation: CASSPWDRSNYGYTF.

DNA of the CDR3: TGTGCCAGCAGCCGAAGCGGGGACGAGCAGTACTTC. This translates into CASSRSGDEQYF. V usage is TRBV7-9 and J usage is TRBJ2-7; 7 bases line up with TRBD2. This CDR3 has 12 residues. J lost 5 bases, V lost 5 bases, and 3 bases had no gene match. Germline lookup yields CDR1 SEHNR and CDR2 FQNEAQ (reference sequence).

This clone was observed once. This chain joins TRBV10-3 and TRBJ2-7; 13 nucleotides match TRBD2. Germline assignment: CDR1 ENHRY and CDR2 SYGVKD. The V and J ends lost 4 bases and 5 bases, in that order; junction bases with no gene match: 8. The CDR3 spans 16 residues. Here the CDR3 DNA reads TGTGCCATCAGTGCCGGACTAGCGGGAGAAAAAAACGAGCAGTACTTC. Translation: CAISAGLAGEKNEQYF.

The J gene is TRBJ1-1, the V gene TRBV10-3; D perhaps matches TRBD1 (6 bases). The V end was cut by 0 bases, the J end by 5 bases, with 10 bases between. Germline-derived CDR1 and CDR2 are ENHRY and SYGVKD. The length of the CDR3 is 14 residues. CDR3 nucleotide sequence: TGTGCCATCAGTGAGTCGGGGGCAGGGACTGAAGCTTTCTTT. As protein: CAISESGAGTEAFF.

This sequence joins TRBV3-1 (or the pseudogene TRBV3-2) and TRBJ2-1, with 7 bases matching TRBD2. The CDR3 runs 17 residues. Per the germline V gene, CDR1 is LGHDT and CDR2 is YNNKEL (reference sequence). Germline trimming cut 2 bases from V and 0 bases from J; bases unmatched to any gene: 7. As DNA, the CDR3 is TGTGCCAGCAGCCAAATGATGGGCGGGAGCTCCTACAATGAGCAGTTCTTC. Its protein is CASSQMMGGSSYNEQFF.

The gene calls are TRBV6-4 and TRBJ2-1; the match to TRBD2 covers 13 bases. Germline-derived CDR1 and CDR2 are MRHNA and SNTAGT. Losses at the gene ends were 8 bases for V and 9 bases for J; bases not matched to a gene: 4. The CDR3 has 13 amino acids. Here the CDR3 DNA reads TGTGCCAGCTCGGGACTAGCGGGAACTGAGCAGTTCTTC. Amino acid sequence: CASSGLAGTEQFF.

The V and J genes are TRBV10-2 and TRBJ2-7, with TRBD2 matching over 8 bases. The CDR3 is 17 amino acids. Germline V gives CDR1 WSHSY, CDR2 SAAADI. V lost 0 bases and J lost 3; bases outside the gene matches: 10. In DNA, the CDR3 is TGCGCCAGCAGTGAGTCGACAAGAACTAGCGGAATCTACGAGCAGTACTTC. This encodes CASSESTRTSGIYEQYF.

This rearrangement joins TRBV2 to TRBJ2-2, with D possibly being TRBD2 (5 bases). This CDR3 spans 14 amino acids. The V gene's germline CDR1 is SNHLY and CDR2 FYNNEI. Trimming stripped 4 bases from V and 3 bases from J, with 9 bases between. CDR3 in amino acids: CASSVLGDTGELFF. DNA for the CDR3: TGTGCCAGCAGTGTGTTGGGAGACACCGGGGAGCTGTTTTTT.

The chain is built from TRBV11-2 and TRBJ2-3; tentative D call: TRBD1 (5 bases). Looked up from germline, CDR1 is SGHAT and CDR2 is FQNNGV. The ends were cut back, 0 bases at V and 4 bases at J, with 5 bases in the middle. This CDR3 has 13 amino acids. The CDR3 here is CASSLDRADTQYF. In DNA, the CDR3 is TGTGCCAGCAGCTTAGACAGGGCAGATACGCAGTATTTT.

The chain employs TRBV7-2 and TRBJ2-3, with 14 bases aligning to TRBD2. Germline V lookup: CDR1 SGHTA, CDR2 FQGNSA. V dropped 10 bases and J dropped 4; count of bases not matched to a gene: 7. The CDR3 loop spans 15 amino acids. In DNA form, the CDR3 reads TGTGCCACCGGGACTAGCGGGAGTGTGGCAGATACGCAGTATTTT. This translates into CATGTSGSVADTQYF.

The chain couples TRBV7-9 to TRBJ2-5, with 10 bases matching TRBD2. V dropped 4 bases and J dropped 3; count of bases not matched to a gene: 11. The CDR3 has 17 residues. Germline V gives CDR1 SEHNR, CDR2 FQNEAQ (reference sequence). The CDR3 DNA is TGTGCCAGCAGCTCCGGATCGACTAGCGGGTACGAAGAGACCCAGTACTTC. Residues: CASSSGSTSGYEETQYF.

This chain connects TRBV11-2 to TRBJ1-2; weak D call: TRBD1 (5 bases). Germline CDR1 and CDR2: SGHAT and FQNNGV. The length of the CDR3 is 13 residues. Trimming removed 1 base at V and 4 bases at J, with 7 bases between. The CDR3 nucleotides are TGTGCCAGCAGCTTAGGACAGCTCTATGGCTACACCTTC. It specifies CASSLGQLYGYTF. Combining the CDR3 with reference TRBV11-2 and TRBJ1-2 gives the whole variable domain EAGVAQSPRYKIIEKRQSVAFWCNPISGHATLYWYQQILGQGPKLLIQFQNNGVVDDSQLPKDRFSAERLKGVDSTLKIQPAKLEDSAVYLCASSLGQLYGYTFGSGTRLTVV.

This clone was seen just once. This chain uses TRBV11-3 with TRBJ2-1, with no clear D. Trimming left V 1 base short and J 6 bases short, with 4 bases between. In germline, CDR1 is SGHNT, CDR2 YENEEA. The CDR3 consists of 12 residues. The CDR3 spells CASSLGLNEQFF. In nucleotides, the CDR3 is TGTGCCAGCAGCTTAGGGCTCAATGAGCAGTTCTTC.

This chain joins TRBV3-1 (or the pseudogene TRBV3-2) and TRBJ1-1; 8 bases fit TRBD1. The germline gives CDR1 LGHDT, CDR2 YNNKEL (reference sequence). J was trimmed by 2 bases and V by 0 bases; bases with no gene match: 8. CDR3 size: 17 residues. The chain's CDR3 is CASSQDLGQGVNTEAFF. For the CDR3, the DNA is TGTGCCAGCAGCCAAGATCTCGGACAGGGCGTTAACACTGAAGCTTTCTTT.

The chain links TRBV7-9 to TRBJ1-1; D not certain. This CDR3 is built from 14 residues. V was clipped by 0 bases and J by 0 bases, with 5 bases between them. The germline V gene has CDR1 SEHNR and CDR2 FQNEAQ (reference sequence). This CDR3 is CASSLAQLNTEAFF. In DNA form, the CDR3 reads TGTGCCAGCAGCTTAGCCCAATTGAACACTGAAGCTTTCTTT.

The CDR3 here is CASSPFGPLASPQETQYF. As DNA, the CDR3 is TGTGCCAGCTCACCGTTTGGGCCCCTGGCTAGCCCCCAAGAGACCCAGTACTTC. V usage is TRBV18 and J usage is TRBJ2-5; perhaps TRBD2 as D (5 bases). Germline assignment: CDR1 KGHSH and CDR2 LQKENI. CDR3 length: 18 residues. The V end was cut by 3 bases, the J end by 1 base, with 21 bases between.

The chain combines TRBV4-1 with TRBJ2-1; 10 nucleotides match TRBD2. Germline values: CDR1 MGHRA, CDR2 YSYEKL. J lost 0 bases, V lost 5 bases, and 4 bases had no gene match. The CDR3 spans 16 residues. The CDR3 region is CASSNLAGVSYNEQFF. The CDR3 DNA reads TGCGCCAGCAGCAACCTAGCGGGGGTCTCCTACAATGAGCAGTTCTTC.

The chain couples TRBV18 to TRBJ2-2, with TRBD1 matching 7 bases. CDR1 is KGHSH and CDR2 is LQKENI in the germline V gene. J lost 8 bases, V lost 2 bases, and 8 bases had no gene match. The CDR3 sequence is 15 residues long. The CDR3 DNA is TGTGCCAGCTCACCAAGACAGGGCCCCCTTGGGGAGCTGTTTTTT. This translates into CASSPRQGPLGELFF.

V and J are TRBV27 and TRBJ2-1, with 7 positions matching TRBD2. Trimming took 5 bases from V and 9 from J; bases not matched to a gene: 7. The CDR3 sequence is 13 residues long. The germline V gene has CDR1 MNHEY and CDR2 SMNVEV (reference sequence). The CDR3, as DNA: TGTGCCAGCAGTACCCTGACTAGCAGTGAGCAGTTCTTC. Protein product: CASSTLTSSEQFF.

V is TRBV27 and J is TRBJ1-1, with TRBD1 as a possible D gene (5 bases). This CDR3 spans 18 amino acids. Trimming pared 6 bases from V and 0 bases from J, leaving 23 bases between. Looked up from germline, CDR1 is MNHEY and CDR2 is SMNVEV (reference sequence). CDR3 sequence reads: CASSPDRIFAAMNTEAFF. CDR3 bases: TGTGCCAGCAGCCCTGACAGAATTTTTGCCGCCATGAACACTGAAGCTTTCTTT.

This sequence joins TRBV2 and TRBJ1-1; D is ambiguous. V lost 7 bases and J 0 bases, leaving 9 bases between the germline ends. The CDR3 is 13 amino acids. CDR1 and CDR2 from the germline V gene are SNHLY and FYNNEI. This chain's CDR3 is CASTRLMNTEAFF. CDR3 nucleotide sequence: TGTGCCAGCACGAGGCTAATGAACACTGAAGCTTTCTTT. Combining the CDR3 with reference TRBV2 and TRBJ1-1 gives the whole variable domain EPEVTQTPSHQVTQMGQEVILRCVPISNHLYFYWYRQILGQKVEFLVSFYNNEISEKSEIFDDQFSVERPDGSNFTLKIRSTKLEDSAMYFCASTRLMNTEAFFGQGTRLTVV.

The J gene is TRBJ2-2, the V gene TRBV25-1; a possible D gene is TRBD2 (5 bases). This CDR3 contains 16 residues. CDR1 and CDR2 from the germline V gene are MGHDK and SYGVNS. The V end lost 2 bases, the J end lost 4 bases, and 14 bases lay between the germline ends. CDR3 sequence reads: CASSEAYERPTGELFF. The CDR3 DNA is TGTGCCAGCAGTGAAGCCTACGAGCGGCCCACCGGGGAGCTGTTTTTT.